This TCR beta chain was identified in a study of blood T cell repertoires in COVID-19. Study-wide context: Specimens from acute and convalescent COVID-19 originated in the United States, Italy and Spain. The cDNA or gDNA used as material had been derived from T cells, B-cell-depleted T cells, or PBMCs.

The CDR3 spans 12 residues. Losses at the gene ends were 10 bases for V and 5 bases for J; bases not matched to a gene: 5. The germline V gene has CDR1 LNHDA and CDR2 SQIVND (reference sequence). Original analysis: Reference gene primers were amplified, and this amplification served to estimate nucleated cell counts. Profiling relied on immunoSEQ multiplex PCR, and the TCRdb table lists in-frame clones only, not all of them. V and J calls plus clone size are reproduced from that table; the DNA served to infer D and trimming. This sample has roughly 140,000 clones, with approximately 85% found just once. This clone has just one count.

The chain combines TRBV19 with TRBJ2-5, with 9 nucleotides matching TRBD1. Specimen: peripheral blood. This clonotype originated in a woman of 80 years or more with acute or convalescent COVID-19. CDR3: CATGTGYETQYF. The CDR3 DNA reads TGTGCCACCGGGACAGGGTACGAGACCCAGTACTTC.